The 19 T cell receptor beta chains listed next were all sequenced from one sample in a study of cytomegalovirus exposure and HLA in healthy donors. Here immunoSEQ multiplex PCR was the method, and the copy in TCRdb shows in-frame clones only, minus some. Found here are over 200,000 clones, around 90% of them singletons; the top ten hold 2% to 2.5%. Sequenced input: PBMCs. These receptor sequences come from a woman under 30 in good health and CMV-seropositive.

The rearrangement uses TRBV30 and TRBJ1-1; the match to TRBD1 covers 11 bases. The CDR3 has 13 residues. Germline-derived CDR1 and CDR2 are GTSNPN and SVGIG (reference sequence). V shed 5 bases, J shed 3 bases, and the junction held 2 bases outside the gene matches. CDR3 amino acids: CAWRGQGDTEAFF. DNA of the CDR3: TGTGCCTGGCGGGGACAGGGGGACACTGAAGCTTTCTTT.

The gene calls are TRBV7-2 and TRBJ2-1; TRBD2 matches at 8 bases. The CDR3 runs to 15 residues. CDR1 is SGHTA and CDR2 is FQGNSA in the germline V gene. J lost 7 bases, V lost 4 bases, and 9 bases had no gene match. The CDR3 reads CASSSLAEGRNEQFF. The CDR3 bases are TGTGCCAGCAGCTCACTAGCGGAGGGGAGAAATGAGCAGTTCTTC.

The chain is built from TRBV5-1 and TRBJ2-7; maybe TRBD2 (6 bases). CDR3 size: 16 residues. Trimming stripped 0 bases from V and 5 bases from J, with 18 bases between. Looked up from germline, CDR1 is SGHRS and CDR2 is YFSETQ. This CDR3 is CASSLGSGTSLDEQYF. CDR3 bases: TGCGCCAGCAGCTTGGGTTCAGGGACTTCCCTTGACGAGCAGTACTTC.

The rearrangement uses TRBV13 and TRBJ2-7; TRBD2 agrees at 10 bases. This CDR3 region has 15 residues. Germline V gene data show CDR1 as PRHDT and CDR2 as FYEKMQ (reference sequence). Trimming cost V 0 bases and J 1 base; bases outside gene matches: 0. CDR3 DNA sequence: TGTGCCAGCAGCTTAGGGACTAGCGGGTCCTACGAGCAGTACTTC. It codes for CASSLGTSGSYEQYF.

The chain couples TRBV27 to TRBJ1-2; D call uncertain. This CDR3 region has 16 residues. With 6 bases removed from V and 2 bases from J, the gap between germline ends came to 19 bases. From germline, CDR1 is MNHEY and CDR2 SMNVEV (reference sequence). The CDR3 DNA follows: TGTGCCAGCAGGCCAACCCCCGGGAGTTCGAACTATGGCTACACCTTC. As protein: CASRPTPGSSNYGYTF.

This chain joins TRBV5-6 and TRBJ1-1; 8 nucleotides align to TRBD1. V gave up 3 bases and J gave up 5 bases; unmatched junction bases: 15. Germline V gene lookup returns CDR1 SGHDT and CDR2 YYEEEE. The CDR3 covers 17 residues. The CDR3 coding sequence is TGTGCCAGCAGCTACGTCAGGGGGCTAGGGCAGAGGACTGAAGCTTTCTTT. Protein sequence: CASSYVRGLGQRTEAFF.

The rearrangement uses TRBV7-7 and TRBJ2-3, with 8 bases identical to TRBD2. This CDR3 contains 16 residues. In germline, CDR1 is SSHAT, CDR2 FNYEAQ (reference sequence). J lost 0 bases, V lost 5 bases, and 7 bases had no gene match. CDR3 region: CASSPRLATSTDTQYF. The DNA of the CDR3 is TGTGCCAGCAGCCCACGACTAGCGACTAGCACAGATACGCAGTATTTT.

The DNA for the CDR3 is TGTGCCAGCAGTTCCCAGGGTCTGTGGGGAAACACCATATATTTT. It is translated as CASSSQGLWGNTIYF. The chain has TRBV28 and TRBJ1-3, with D possibly TRBD1 on 5 matching bases. Looked up from germline, CDR1 is MDHEN and CDR2 is SYDVKM. The CDR3 runs 15 residues. Between the trimmed V and J ends, which lost 4 bases and 4 bases, there was a span of 14 bases. The full variable domain, in which reference TRBV28 and TRBJ1-3 provide the parts outside the CDR3, is DVKVTQSSRYLVKRTGEKVFLECVQDMDHENMFWYRQDPGLGLRLIYFSYDVKMKEKGDIPEGYSVSREKKERFSLILESASTNQTSMYLCASSSQGLWGNTIYFGEGSWLTVV.

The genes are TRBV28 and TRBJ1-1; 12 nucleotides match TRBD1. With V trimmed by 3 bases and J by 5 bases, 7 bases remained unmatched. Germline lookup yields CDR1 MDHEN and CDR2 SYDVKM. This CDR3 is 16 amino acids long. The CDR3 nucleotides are TGTGCCAGCAGTTTCCCTGGGACAGGGGGCAGAACTGAAGCTTTCTTT. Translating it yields CASSFPGTGGRTEAFF.

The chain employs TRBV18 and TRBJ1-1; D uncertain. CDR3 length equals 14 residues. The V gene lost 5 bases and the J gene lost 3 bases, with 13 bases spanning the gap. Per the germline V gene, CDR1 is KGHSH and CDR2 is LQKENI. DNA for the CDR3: TGTGCCAGCTCATTACTACCCGCAGACACTGAAGCTTTCTTT. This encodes CASSLLPADTEAFF.

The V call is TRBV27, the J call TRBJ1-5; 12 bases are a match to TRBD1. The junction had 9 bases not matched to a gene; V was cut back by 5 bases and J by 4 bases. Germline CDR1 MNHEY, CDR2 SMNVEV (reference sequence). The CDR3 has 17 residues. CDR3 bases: TGTGCCAGCAGTCCATCCGGGACAGGGGGCGAAAATCAGCCCCAGCATTTT. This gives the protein CASSPSGTGGENQPQHF.

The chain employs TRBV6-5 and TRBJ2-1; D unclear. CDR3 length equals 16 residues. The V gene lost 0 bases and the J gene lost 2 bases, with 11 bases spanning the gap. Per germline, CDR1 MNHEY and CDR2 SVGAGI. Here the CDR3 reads CASSYSSENPYNEQFF. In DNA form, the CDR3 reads TGTGCCAGCAGTTACTCAAGCGAAAACCCCTACAATGAGCAGTTCTTC.

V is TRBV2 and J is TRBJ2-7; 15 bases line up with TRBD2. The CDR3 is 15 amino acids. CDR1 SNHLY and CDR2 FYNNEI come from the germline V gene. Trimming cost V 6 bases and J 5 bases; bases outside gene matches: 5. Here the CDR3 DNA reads TGTGCCAGCAGAGGACTAGCGGGAGGGTTTAACGAGCAGTACTTC. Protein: CASRGLAGGFNEQYF.

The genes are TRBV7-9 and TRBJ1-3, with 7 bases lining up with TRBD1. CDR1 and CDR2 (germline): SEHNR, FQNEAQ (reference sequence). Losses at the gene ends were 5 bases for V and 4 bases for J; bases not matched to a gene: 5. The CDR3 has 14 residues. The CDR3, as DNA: TGTGCCAGCAGCGACCAGGACAGGGGAAACACCATATATTTT. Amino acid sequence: CASSDQDRGNTIYF.

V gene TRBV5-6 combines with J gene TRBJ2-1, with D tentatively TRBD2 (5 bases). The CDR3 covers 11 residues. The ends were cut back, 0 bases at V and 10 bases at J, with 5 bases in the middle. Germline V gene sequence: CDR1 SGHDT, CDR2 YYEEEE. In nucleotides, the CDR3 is TGTGCCAGCAGCTTGGCGGGGGAGCAGTTCTTC. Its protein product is CASSLAGEQFF.

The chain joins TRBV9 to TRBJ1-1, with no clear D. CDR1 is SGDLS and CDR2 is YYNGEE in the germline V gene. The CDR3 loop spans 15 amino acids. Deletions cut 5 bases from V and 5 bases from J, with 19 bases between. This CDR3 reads CASSLKREGLTEAFF. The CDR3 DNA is TGTGCCAGCAGTCTTAAACGGGAGGGTTTAACTGAAGCTTTCTTT.

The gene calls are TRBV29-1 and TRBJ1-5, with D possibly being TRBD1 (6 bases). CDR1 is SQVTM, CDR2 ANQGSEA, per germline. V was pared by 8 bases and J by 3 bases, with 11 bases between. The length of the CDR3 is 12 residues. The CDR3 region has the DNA TGCAGCCCGACAGGAGACAATCAGCCCCAGCATTTT. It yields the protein CSPTGDNQPQHF. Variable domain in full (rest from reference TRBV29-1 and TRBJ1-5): SAVISQKPSRDICQRGTSLTIQCQVDSQVTMMFWYRQQPGQSLTLIATANQGSEATYESGFVIDKFPISRPNLTFSTLTVSNMSPEDSSIYLCSPTGDNQPQHFGDGTRLSIL.

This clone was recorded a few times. The CDR3 loop reads CASSLSTNTGELFF. The DNA of the CDR3 is TGTGCCAGCAGTTTATCCACGAACACCGGGGAGCTGTTTTTT. The chain employs TRBV27 and TRBJ2-2; D not resolved. Germline lookup yields CDR1 MNHEY and CDR2 SMNVEV (reference sequence). V lost 0 bases, J lost 0 bases, and 2 bases lay in between. CDR3 length: 14 residues.

The CDR3 sequence: CASSRAGDQETQYF. In DNA, the CDR3 is TGTGCCAGCTCACGGGCAGGGGACCAAGAGACCCAGTACTTC. The chain carries TRBV18 and TRBJ2-5, with a tentative D call TRBD1 (6 bases). CDR1 KGHSH and CDR2 LQKENI come from the germline V gene. V was trimmed by 4 bases and J by 0 bases, leaving 9 bases between them. This CDR3 contains 14 residues.